The 30 T cell receptor beta chains listed next were all sequenced from one sample in a study of shared clonotypes between healthy human individuals. Naive CD8 cells comprised CD45RO-negative, CCR7-positively selected cells, excluding terminally differentiated effector memory CD45RA+ cells. Some clones are missing from TCRdb's copy, which holds only in-frame ones; the method was immunoSEQ multiplex PCR. The table records around 2.1 million clones, roughly 91% of them present only once. Sequenced: naive CD8+ T cells from PBMCs. The receptors originated from a man aged 18 to 29 in good health. Some clones in this sample may be carry-over from other donors' samples.

The chain combines TRBV4-3 with TRBJ2-1; 8 bases are a match to TRBD1. The CDR3 covers 17 residues. The V gene's germline CDR1 is LGHNA and CDR2 YSLEER. The V and J ends lost 1 base and 0 bases, in that order; junction bases with no gene match: 5. The CDR3 DNA is TGCGCCAGCAGCCAAGGGTGGGACAGGACCTCCTACAATGAGCAGTTCTTC. Its protein is CASSQGWDRTSYNEQFF.

This sequence joins TRBV11-1 and TRBJ2-7; TRBD2 matches 8 bases. The CDR3 runs to 15 residues. Germline trimming cut 3 bases from V and 0 bases from J; bases unmatched to any gene: 4. Per germline, CDR1 SGHAT and CDR2 FQDESV (reference sequence). The chain's CDR3 is CASSFTSGSSYEQYF. As DNA, the CDR3 is TGTGCCAGCAGCTTTACTAGCGGAAGCTCCTACGAGCAGTACTTC.

This clone was seen once. V is TRBV6-1 and J is TRBJ2-3; TRBD1 matches 11 bases. Germline V gene sequence: CDR1 MNHNS, CDR2 SASEGT. The CDR3 totals 14 residues. After removal of 3 bases from V and 5 bases from J, the junction contained 1 base not matched to a gene. CDR3 sequence reads: CASSEDRGQDTQYF. CDR3 coding DNA: TGTGCCAGCAGTGAGGACAGGGGGCAAGATACGCAGTATTTT.

V is TRBV23-1 and J is TRBJ2-3, with 9 nucleotides matching TRBD1. TRBV23-1 is designated an ORF whose function remains uncertain. V shed 2 bases, J shed 1 base, and the junction held 7 bases outside the gene matches. The CDR3 contains 17 residues. In DNA, the CDR3 is TGCGCCAGCAGTCAAACAGGGGGCTATTGGGGCACAGATACGCAGTATTTT. Its protein is CASSQTGGYWGTDTQYF.

The V call is TRBV4-3, the J call TRBJ2-2, with D tentatively TRBD2 (6 bases). Between the trimmed V and J ends, which lost 3 bases and 5 bases, there was a span of 16 bases. Germline V gives CDR1 LGHNA, CDR2 YSLEER. This CDR3 is built from 16 residues. The CDR3 coding sequence is TGCGCCAGCAGCCAGAAGGGTGGAGGGTTGACCGGGGAGCTGTTTTTT. It specifies CASSQKGGGLTGELFF.

The CDR3: CASSLWPGNYGYTF. The CDR3, as DNA: TGTGCCAGCAGCTTATGGCCCGGGAACTATGGCTACACCTTC. J is TRBJ1-2 and V is TRBV11-2; D is ambiguous. This CDR3 region has 14 residues. Looked up from germline, CDR1 is SGHAT and CDR2 is FQNNGV. Trimming removed 2 bases at V and 2 bases at J, with 9 bases between.

This chain joins TRBV4-1 and TRBJ2-1, with 9 bases identical to TRBD1. V was pared by 10 bases and J by 2 bases, with 9 bases of the junction left unmatched. The length of the CDR3 is 15 residues. Germline V gene data show CDR1 as MGHRA and CDR2 as YSYEKL. The CDR3 is CATSDRGDPYNEQFF. DNA for the CDR3: TGCGCCACCTCGGACAGGGGCGATCCCTACAATGAGCAGTTCTTC.

The rearrangement uses TRBV7-2 and TRBJ2-1, with TRBD2 identical over 7 bases. This CDR3 has 16 amino acids. The trim removed 5 bases at V and 1 base at J, leaving 8 bases unmatched. CDR1 and CDR2 from the germline V gene are SGHTA and FQGNSA. DNA for the CDR3: TGTGCCAGCAGCCCAGACCTAGCGGTTTCCTACAATGAGCAGTTCTTC. Its translation: CASSPDLAVSYNEQFF.

The rearrangement joins TRBV7-9 to TRBJ2-5; maybe TRBD1 (6 bases). Germline CDR1 and CDR2: SEHNR and FQNEAQ (reference sequence). The germline V and J ends were trimmed by 1 base and 4 bases, with 10 bases remaining between them. This CDR3 is 14 amino acids long. The CDR3 loop reads CASSLDTGIETQYF. The CDR3 DNA is TGTGCCAGCAGCTTAGATACAGGGATAGAGACCCAGTACTTC.

The rearrangement joins TRBV21-1 to TRBJ2-7; the D segment call TRBD2 is taken from the table without a DNA check. TRBV21-1 is assigned pseudogene status. There are 15 residues in the CDR3. The CDR3 is CASVGSREASYEQYF. The CDR3 DNA sequence: TGTGCCAGCGTAGGTAGTCGAGAGGCCTCCTACGAGCAGTACTTC.

This rearrangement joins TRBV19 to TRBJ2-3, with a tentative D call TRBD1 (6 bases). The CDR3 has 18 residues. Trimming removed 5 bases from V and 1 base from J, with 22 bases in between. Germline V lookup: CDR1 LNHDA, CDR2 SQIVND (reference sequence). CDR3 protein: CASSFYPSQGDRTDTQYF. The CDR3, as DNA: TGTGCCAGTAGTTTCTACCCCTCACAGGGCGATCGCACAGATACGCAGTATTTT.

Of note for this clone: Given the absence of the conserved phenylalanine or tryptophan at the CDR3 end, a read error is likely. It is unclear where the CDR3 begins or ends on the DNA, so no DNA is shown, and the CDR3 is as TCRdb lists it. The chain is built from TRBV7-8 and TRBJ2-7. Ends included, the CDR3 has 15 residues. The germline gives CDR1 SGHVS, CDR2 FQNEAQ. The CDR3 reads CASSLGPFNRDGGSL.

This CDR3 is CASSAIPVGVRSSYNEQFF. The CDR3, as DNA: TGTGCCAGCAGCGCGATCCCGGTGGGGGTACGGAGCTCCTACAATGAGCAGTTCTTC. The chain couples TRBV9 to TRBJ2-1, with D possibly being TRBD1 or TRBD2 (5 bases each). Trimming shortened V by 3 bases and J by 0 bases, and 22 bases separated the two germline ends. This CDR3 has 19 residues. Germline V lookup: CDR1 SGDLS, CDR2 YYNGEE.

This clone was observed once. This CDR3 is CASSLAGLGAYEQYF. As DNA, the CDR3 is TGTGCCAGCAGCTTAGCGGGACTAGGAGCCTACGAGCAGTACTTC. This chain links TRBV7-2 with TRBJ2-7, with 8 nucleotides matching TRBD2. Germline V lookup: CDR1 SGHTA, CDR2 FQGNSA. The junction had 3 bases not matched to a gene; V was cut back by 0 bases and J by 2 bases. There are 15 residues in the CDR3.

V usage is TRBV7-8 and J usage is TRBJ1-5; D remains ambiguous. The CDR3 extends over 16 amino acids. Germline V lookup: CDR1 SGHVS, CDR2 FQNEAQ. V lost 2 bases, J lost 0 bases, and 11 bases lay in between. CDR3 residues: CASSLTNGPSNQPQHF. The CDR3 nucleotides are TGTGCCAGCAGCTTAACTAATGGGCCTAGCAATCAGCCCCAGCATTTT.

The chain couples TRBV7-2 to TRBJ1-2; D remains ambiguous. Germline V lookup: CDR1 SGHTA, CDR2 FQGNSA. V lost 0 bases to trimming and J lost 5 bases, with 10 bases between them. The CDR3 extends over 14 amino acids. DNA of the CDR3: TGTGCCAGCAGCTTAGCTCGAACAGAGTATGGCTACACCTTC. Its protein product is CASSLARTEYGYTF. The whole variable domain, filled in from reference TRBV7-2 and TRBJ1-2, reads GAGVSQSPSNKVTEKGKDVELRCDPISGHTALYWYRQSLGQGLEFLIYFQGNSAPDKSGLPSDRFSAERTGGSVSTLTIQRTQQEDSAVYLCASSLARTEYGYTFGSGTRLTVV.

The CDR3 loop is CASARPLASYNEQFF. CDR3 coding DNA: TGTGCCAGTGCCAGACCTTTGGCCTCCTACAATGAGCAGTTCTTC. The genes are TRBV19 and TRBJ2-1; D unresolved. The CDR3 totals 15 residues. CDR1 is LNHDA, CDR2 SQIVND, per germline (reference sequence). Trimming pared 8 bases from V and 0 bases from J, leaving 14 bases between. Drawing the rest from reference TRBV19 and TRBJ2-1, the complete variable domain is DGGITQSPKYLFRKEGQNVTLSCEQNLNHDAMYWYRQDPGQGLRLIYYSQIVNDFQKGDIAEGYSVSREKKESFPLTVTSAQKNPTAFYLCASARPLASYNEQFFGPGTRLTVL.

Written as DNA, the CDR3 is TGTGCCAGCAGCTTTAGTCTATTCCCAGATACGCAGTATTTT. Protein: CASSFSLFPDTQYF. V usage is TRBV7-9 and J usage is TRBJ2-3; no definite D call. Germline-derived CDR1 and CDR2 are SEHNR and FQNEAQ (reference sequence). V was cut by 3 bases and J by 4 bases, with 11 bases left in between. The CDR3 has 14 amino acids. Filled out from reference TRBV7-9 and TRBJ2-3, the complete variable domain reads DTGVSQNPRHKITKRGQNVTFRCDPISEHNRLYWYRQTLGQGPEFLTYFQNEAQLEKSRLLSDRFSAERPKGSFSTLEIQRTEQGDSAMYLCASSFSLFPDTQYFGPGTRLTVL.

The rearrangement joins TRBV7-9 to TRBJ1-1; D remains unclear. The germline V gene has CDR1 SEHNR and CDR2 FQNEAQ (reference sequence). CDR3 length equals 14 residues. The ends were cut back, 7 bases at V and 3 bases at J, with 15 bases in the middle. The CDR3 loop reads CASTLIRRDTEAFF. The DNA for the CDR3 is TGTGCCAGCACCCTAATCCGGAGGGACACTGAAGCTTTCTTT.

A single count supports this clone. CDR3 bases: TGTGCCAGCTCACCACGTCTTCTAGCGGGAGAGAAGGACGAGCAGTACTTC. Protein: CASSPRLLAGEKDEQYF. The chain joins TRBV18 to TRBJ2-7; 10 nucleotides match TRBD2. The CDR3 runs 17 residues. Unmatched junction bases numbered 11, after V lost 1 base and J lost 5 bases. Germline V gene lookup returns CDR1 KGHSH and CDR2 LQKENI.

DNA of the CDR3: TGTGCCAGTAGTACTACTAGCGGGACAGATACGCAGTATTTT. It is translated as CASSTTSGTDTQYF. The gene calls are TRBV19 and TRBJ2-3, with TRBD2 identical over 9 bases. The trim removed 4 bases at V and 3 bases at J, leaving 2 bases unmatched. The length of the CDR3 is 14 residues. The germline V gene encodes CDR1 LNHDA and CDR2 SQIVND (reference sequence).

In regard to this clone: The sample has other DNA sequences that encode this CDR3 too. The V gene is TRBV7-9, the J gene TRBJ1-1, with D possibly matching TRBD1 (5 bases). The germline V gene has CDR1 SEHNR and CDR2 FQNEAQ (reference sequence). The CDR3 is 13 amino acids. The germline V and J ends were trimmed by 3 bases and 2 bases, with 7 bases remaining between them. The chain's CDR3 is CASSFGGNTEAFF. In DNA, the CDR3 is TGTGCCAGCAGCTTTGGGGGAAACACTGAAGCTTTCTTT.

The chain carries TRBV7-9 and TRBJ2-1; 12 positions agree with TRBD2. With 4 bases clipped from V and 1 base from J, the junction kept 5 bases outside the gene matches. Per germline, CDR1 SEHNR and CDR2 FQNEAQ (reference sequence). The CDR3 has 17 residues. As DNA, the CDR3 is TGTGCCAGCAGCTCCGGACTAGCGGGAAAGTCCTACAATGAGCAGTTCTTC. This translates into CASSSGLAGKSYNEQFF.

The genes are TRBV10-3 and TRBJ2-1; no clear D gene. CDR3 length equals 11 residues. Germline V gives CDR1 ENHRY, CDR2 SYGVKD. Between the trimmed V and J ends, which lost 0 bases and 16 bases, there was a span of 10 bases. CDR3 nucleotide sequence: TGTGCCATCAGTGAGTCAGATCAGCCTTTCTTC. Translating it yields CAISESDQPFF.

This chain connects TRBV29-1 to TRBJ1-3, with D hard to call. The CDR3 covers 16 residues. CDR1 is SQVTM and CDR2 is ANQGSEA in the germline V gene. Trimming took off 0 bases at V and 0 bases at J, with 12 bases between the two ends. The CDR3 DNA reads TGCAGCGTTGAAGACATGGTGAGGGACTCTGGAAACACCATATATTTT. Residues: CSVEDMVRDSGNTIYF. Full variable domain (rest looked up from reference TRBV29-1 and TRBJ1-3): SAVISQKPSRDICQRGTSLTIQCQVDSQVTMMFWYRQQPGQSLTLIATANQGSEATYESGFVIDKFPISRPNLTFSTLTVSNMSPEDSSIYLCSVEDMVRDSGNTIYFGEGSWLTVV.

The rearrangement joins TRBV6-1 to TRBJ2-1; TRBD2 might be the D (5 bases). The V gene's germline CDR1 is MNHNS and CDR2 SASEGT. Trimming left V 6 bases short and J 10 bases short, with 16 bases between. This CDR3 is built from 13 residues. The CDR3 sequence: CASRGLVNYEQFF. CDR3 nucleotides: TGTGCCAGCAGAGGACTTGTTAACTACGAGCAGTTCTTC.

This clone was counted between two and nine times. This chain links TRBV2 with TRBJ2-7; 7 nucleotides agree with TRBD2. This CDR3 comprises 11 residues. Germline trimming cut 11 bases from V and 3 bases from J; bases unmatched to any gene: 4. Germline V gives CDR1 SNHLY, CDR2 FYNNEI. Here the CDR3 reads CAGLVDYEQYF. The CDR3 DNA reads TGTGCCGGACTAGTTGACTACGAGCAGTACTTC.

The rearrangement joins TRBV11-2 to TRBJ2-7; 8 bases match TRBD2. Germline loops: CDR1 SGHAT, CDR2 FQNNGV. CDR3 length: 15 amino acids. The V and J ends lost 5 bases and 4 bases, in that order; junction bases with no gene match: 10. The CDR3 is CASSRGAGGEYEQYF. The CDR3 DNA reads as TGTGCCAGCAGCAGAGGCGCGGGGGGAGAGTACGAGCAGTACTTC.

In its sample, this clone was seen a few times. A much more abundant neighbour one base away suggests this may be a read error. This specimen includes other DNA sequences encoding the same CDR3. The chain carries TRBV7-9 and TRBJ1-1; D is uncertain. The V and J ends lost 3 bases and 3 bases respectively, with 5 bases between them. The CDR3 sequence is 12 residues long. CDR1 and CDR2 (germline): SEHNR, FQNEAQ (reference sequence). The CDR3 loop is CASSFGDTEAFF. CDR3 sequence (DNA): TGTGCCAGCAGCTTCGGTGACACTGAAGCTTTCTTT.

The rearrangement uses TRBV25-1 and TRBJ1-5; D is undetermined. Germline CDR1 is MGHDK and CDR2 is SYGVNS. Trimming removed 2 bases from V and 0 bases from J, with 5 bases in between. This CDR3 spans 14 amino acids. CDR3 region: CASSEQASNQPQHF. The CDR3 DNA follows: TGTGCCAGCAGTGAACAGGCTAGCAATCAGCCCCAGCATTTT.